This T cell receptor (beta chain) came from a study of blood T cell repertoires in COVID-19. The wider study: There were acute and convalescent COVID-19 samples, and they came from the United States, Italy and Spain.

Original handling: Quantification of nucleated cells was approximated via reference gene primer amplification. Generated by immunoSEQ multiplex PCR, the TCRdb table keeps only in-frame clones and is missing some. V, J and clone size are those of that table, while D and trimming were read from the DNA. The table includes approximately 85,000 clones, 90% detected once. This clone showed up just once. V was clipped by 5 bases and J by 4 bases, with 11 bases between them. Germline loops: CDR1 LNHDA, CDR2 SQIVND (reference sequence). The CDR3 consists of 13 residues. This TCR was sampled from a woman aged 80 or over with active or convalescent COVID-19. Sequences were obtained from peripheral blood. The rearrangement joins TRBV19 to TRBJ2-5; D is perhaps TRBD1 (5 bases). The CDR3 bases are TGTGCCAGTAGTCAGGGCTTTGGAGAGACCCAGTACTTC. Protein product: CASSQGFGETQYF.